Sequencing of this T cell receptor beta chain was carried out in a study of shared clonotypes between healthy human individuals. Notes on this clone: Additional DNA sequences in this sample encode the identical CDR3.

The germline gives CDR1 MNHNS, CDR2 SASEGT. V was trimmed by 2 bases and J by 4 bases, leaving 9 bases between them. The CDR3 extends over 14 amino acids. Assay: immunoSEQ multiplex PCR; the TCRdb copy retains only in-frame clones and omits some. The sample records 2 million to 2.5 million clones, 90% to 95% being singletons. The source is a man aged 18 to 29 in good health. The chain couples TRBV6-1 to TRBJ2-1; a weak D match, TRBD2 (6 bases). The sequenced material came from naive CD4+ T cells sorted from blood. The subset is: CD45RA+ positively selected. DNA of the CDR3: TGTGCCAGCAGTGAACAGGGACTGTACAATGAGCAGTTCTTC. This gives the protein CASSEQGLYNEQFF.